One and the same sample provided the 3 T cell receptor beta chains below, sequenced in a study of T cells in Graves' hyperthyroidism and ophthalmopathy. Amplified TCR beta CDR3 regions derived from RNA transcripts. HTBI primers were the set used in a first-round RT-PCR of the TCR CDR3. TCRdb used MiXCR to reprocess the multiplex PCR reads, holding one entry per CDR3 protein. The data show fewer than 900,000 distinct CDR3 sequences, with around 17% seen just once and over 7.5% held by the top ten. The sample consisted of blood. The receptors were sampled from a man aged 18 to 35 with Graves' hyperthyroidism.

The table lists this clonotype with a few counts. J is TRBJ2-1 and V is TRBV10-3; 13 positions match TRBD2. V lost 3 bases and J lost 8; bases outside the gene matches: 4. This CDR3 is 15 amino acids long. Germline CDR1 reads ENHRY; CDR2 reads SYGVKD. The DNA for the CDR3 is TGTGCCATCAGTGAATCACTAGCGGGAGGGGATGAGCAGTTCTTC. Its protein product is CAISESLAGGDEQFF.

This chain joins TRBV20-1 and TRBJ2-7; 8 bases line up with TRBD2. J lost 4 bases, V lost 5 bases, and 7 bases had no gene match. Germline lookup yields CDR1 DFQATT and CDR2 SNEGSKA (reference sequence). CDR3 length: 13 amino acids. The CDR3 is CSAAGRATYEQYF. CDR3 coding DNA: TGCAGTGCTGCCGGGAGGGCCACGTACGAGCAGTACTTC.

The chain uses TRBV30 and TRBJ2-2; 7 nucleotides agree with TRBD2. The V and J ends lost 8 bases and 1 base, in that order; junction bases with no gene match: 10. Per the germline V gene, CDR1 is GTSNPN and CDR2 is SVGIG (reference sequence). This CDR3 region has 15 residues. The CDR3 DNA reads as TGTGCCAGTAACGGCGGGAGAGTGAACACCGGGGAGCTGTTTTTT. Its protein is CASNGGRVNTGELFF. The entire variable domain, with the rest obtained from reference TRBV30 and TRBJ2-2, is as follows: SQTIHQWPATLVQPVGSPLSLECTVEGTSNPNLYWYRQAAGRGLQLLFYSVGIGQISSEVPQNLSASRPQDRQFILSSKKLLLSDSGFYLCASNGGRVNTGELFFGEGSRLTVL.